The rows below give T cell receptor beta chains drawn from one sample of a study of metastatic and nonmetastatic thyroid tumors. TCRdb reassembled clones from the PCR reads with MiXCR. In the table there are some 35,000 clones, about 26% of which are singletons. Sequencing was done on a sample of blood. These receptor sequences come from a male donor with papillary thyroid cancer or a benign thyroid nodule (not recorded which). Some clones in this sample may be carry-over from other donors' samples. Each CDR3 is given with its conserved first and last residue. Fields, in order: D gene, clone size, V gene, J gene, CDR3 protein, CDR3 DNA. D genes are given only for firm matches. Part of the rows lack a size; the others show once, few, many or a class for expanded clones.

D gene: .
clone size: .
V gene: TRBV3-1
J gene: TRBJ2-3
CDR3 protein: CASSPARRDTQYF
CDR3 DNA: TGTGCCAGCAGCCCGGCCAGGAGAGATACGCAGTATTTT

D gene: .
clone size: many
V gene: TRBV28
J gene: TRBJ1-3
CDR3 protein: CASSTNTLSSGNTIYF
CDR3 DNA: TGTGCCAGCAGTACTAACACCTTGAGCTCTGGAAACACCATATATTTT

D gene: .
clone size: medium-sized
V gene: TRBV28
J gene: TRBJ1-2
CDR3 protein: CASSSTGTRYPSPYGYTF
CDR3 DNA: TGTGCCAGCAGCTCTACCGGGACAAGGTACCCATCCCCCTATGGCTACACCTTC

D gene: .
clone size: many
V gene: TRBV5-1
J gene: TRBJ1-4
CDR3 protein: CASSLQGNEKLFF
CDR3 DNA: TGCGCCAGCAGCTTACAGGGAAATGAAAAACTGTTTTTT

D gene: .
clone size: few
V gene: TRBV11-2
J gene: TRBJ2-7
CDR3 protein: CASSLGVGAGGYEQYF
CDR3 DNA: TGTGCCAGCAGCTTAGGTGTGGGGGCCGGGGGTTACGAGCAGTACTTC

D gene: .
clone size: once
V gene: TRBV11-3
J gene: TRBJ2-7
CDR3 protein: CASSLLGEEQYF
CDR3 DNA: TGTGCCAGCAGCCTACTAGGGGAGGAGCAGTACTTC

D gene: TRBD2
clone size: medium-sized
V gene: TRBV6-1
J gene: TRBJ2-7
CDR3 protein: CASSEALAGGFEQYF
CDR3 DNA: TGTGCCAGCAGTGAAGCGTTAGCGGGAGGGTTCGAGCAGTACTTC

D gene: .
clone size: few
V gene: TRBV18
J gene: TRBJ2-7
CDR3 protein: CASSPRQHAGAYEQYF
CDR3 DNA: TGTGCCAGCTCACCCCGACAGCACGCCGGGGCCTACGAGCAGTACTTC

D gene: TRBD2
clone size: many
V gene: TRBV5-6
J gene: TRBJ2-1
CDR3 protein: CASSLSHGRPEFF
CDR3 DNA: TGTGCCAGCAGCTTGTCCCACGGGAGGCCTGAGTTCTTC

D gene: .
clone size: few
V gene: TRBV20-1
J gene: TRBJ1-6
CDR3 protein: CSARDRRGTGNSPLHF
CDR3 DNA: TGCAGTGCTAGAGATCGGCGGGGAACCGGAAATTCACCCCTCCACTTT

D gene: .
clone size: .
V gene: TRBV6-1
J gene: TRBJ1-5
CDR3 protein: CASRVGISNQPQHF
CDR3 DNA: TGTGCCAGCAGGGTGGGGATCAGCAATCAGCCCCAGCATTTT

D gene: .
clone size: many
V gene: TRBV20-1
J gene: TRBJ1-5
CDR3 protein: CSAIGGSNQPQHF
CDR3 DNA: TGCAGTGCTATCGGCGGGAGCAATCAGCCCCAGCATTTT

D gene: .
clone size: few
V gene: TRBV6-2/TRBV6-3
J gene: TRBJ1-2
CDR3 protein: CASSYSRQPTYGYTF
CDR3 DNA: TGTGCCAGCAGTTACTCGCGGCAGCCTACCTATGGCTACACCTTC

D gene: .
clone size: many
V gene: TRBV6-1
J gene: TRBJ1-1
CDR3 protein: CASRVGQRGKAFF
CDR3 DNA: TGTGCCAGCAGAGTAGGACAGAGGGGCAAAGCTTTCTTT

D gene: .
clone size: many
V gene: TRBV27
J gene: TRBJ2-1
CDR3 protein: CASRLRSYNEQFF
CDR3 DNA: TGTGCCAGCAGGCTCCGCTCCTACAATGAGCAGTTCTTC

D gene: TRBD2
clone size: few
V gene: TRBV12-3/TRBV12-4
J gene: TRBJ2-7
CDR3 protein: CASTSPSGTSGTYEQYF
CDR3 DNA: TGTGCCAGCACCTCCCCATCGGGGACTAGCGGGACCTACGAGCAGTACTTC